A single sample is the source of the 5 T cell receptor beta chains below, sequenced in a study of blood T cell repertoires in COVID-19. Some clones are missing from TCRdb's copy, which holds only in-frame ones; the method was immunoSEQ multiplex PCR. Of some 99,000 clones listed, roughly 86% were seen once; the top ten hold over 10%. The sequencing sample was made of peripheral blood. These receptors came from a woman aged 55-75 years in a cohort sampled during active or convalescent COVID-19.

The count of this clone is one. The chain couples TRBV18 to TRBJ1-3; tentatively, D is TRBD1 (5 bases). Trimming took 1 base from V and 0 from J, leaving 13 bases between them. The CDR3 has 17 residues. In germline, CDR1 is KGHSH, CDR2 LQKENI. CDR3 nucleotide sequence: TGTGCCAGCTCACCACGTTTACAGGACCTCTCTGGAAACACCATATATTTT. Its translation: CASSPRLQDLSGNTIYF.

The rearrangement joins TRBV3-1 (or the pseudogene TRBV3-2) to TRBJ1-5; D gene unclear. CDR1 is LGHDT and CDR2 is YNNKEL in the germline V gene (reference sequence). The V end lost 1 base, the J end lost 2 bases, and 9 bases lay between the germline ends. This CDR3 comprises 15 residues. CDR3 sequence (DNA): TGTGCCAGCAGCCAAGCCCACTCCCGCAATCAGCCCCAGCATTTT. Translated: CASSQAHSRNQPQHF.

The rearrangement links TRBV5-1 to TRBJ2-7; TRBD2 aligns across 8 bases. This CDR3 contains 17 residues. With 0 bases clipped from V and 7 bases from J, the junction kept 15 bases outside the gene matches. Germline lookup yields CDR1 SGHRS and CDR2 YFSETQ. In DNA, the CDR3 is TGCGCCAGCAGCTTGGGGGGTAGCGGGACCACCTCTCAGGAGCAGTACTTC. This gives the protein CASSLGGSGTTSQEQYF.

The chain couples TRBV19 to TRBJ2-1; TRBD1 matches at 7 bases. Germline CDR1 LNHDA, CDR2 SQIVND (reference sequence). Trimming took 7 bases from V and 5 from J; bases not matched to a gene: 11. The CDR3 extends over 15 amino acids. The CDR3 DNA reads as TGTGCCAGTAAATTAGACAGGGCTGCGGACAATGAGCAGTTCTTC. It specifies CASKLDRAADNEQFF.

CDR3 loop: CASSISGQGGNQPQHF. CDR3 nucleotides: TGTGCCAGCAGCATCTCAGGACAGGGTGGCAATCAGCCCCAGCATTTT. This chain connects TRBV5-6 to TRBJ1-5; 8 positions match TRBD1. Germline assignment: CDR1 SGHDT and CDR2 YYEEEE. V lost 4 bases and J lost 2; bases outside the gene matches: 8. The CDR3 is made up of 16 amino acids.